This entry features one TCR beta chain sequence. The antigen is not known. Using 32 V and 13 J primers, multiplex PCR amplified TCR beta CDR3. Via MiXCR, TCRdb re-called the multiplex PCR reads, giving one row per CDR3 protein. The table records 10,000 or so distinct CDR3 sequences, about 25% of them present only once. This CDR3 spans 15 amino acids. V shed 1 base and J shed 3 bases, with 13 bases lying between them. The germline CDR1 and CDR2 sequences are SGHDT and YYEEEE. The data derive from a study of immune heterogeneity within non-small cell lung tumors. Whole-study results and caveats: Individual patients mostly differed in their high-frequency T-cell receptor beta clonotypes.

Template material comprised bulk tumor genomic DNA at about 660 ng per sample. Surgical sampling yielded several biopsies per primary tumor (spaced far apart). The cohort was untreated, with newly diagnosed non-small cell lung cancer undergoing curative surgery. The J gene is TRBJ2-5, the V gene TRBV5-6; D is unclear. The sequenced sample was lung tumor tissue. This clonotype originated in a woman in her 50s with non-small cell lung cancer. In nucleotides, the CDR3 is TGTGCCAGCAGCTTGCCCCTACATGGAAAAGAGACCCAGTACTTC. It encodes CASSLPLHGKETQYF.